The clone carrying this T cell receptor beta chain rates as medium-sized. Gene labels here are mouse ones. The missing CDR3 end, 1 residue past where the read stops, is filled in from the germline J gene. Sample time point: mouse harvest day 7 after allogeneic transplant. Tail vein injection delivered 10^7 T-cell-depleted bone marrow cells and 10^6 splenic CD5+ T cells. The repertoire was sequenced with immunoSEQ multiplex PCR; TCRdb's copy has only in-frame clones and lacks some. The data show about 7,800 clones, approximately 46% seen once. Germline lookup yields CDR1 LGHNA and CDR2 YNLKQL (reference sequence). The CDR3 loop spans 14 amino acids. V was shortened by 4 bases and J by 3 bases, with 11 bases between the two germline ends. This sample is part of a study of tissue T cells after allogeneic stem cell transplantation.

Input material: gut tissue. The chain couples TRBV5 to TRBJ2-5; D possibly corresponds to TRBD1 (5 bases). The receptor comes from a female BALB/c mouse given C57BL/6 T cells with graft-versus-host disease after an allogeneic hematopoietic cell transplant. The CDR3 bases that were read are TGTGCCAGCAGCCTCGGACACCTTCAAGACACCCAGTAC. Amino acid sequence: CASSLGHLQDTQY. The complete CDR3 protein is CASSLGHLQDTQYF.